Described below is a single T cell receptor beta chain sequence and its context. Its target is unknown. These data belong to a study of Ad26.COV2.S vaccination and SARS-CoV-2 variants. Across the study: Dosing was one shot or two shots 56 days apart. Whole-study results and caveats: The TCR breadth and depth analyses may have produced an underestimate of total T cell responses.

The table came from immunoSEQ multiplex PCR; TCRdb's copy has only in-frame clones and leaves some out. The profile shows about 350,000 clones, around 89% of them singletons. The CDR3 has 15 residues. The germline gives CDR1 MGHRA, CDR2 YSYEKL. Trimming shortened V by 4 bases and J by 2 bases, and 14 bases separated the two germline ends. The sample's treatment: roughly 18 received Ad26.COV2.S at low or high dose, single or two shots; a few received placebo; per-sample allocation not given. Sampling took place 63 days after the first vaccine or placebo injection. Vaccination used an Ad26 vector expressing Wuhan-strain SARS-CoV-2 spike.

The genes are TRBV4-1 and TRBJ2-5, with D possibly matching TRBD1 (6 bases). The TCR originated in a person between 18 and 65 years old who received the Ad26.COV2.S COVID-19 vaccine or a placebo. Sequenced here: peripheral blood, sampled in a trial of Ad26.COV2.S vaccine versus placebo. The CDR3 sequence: CASSRGQRPQETQYF. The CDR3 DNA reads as TGCGCCAGCAGCCGCGGACAGAGACCTCAAGAGACCCAGTACTTC.